This T cell receptor (beta chain) came from a study of blood T cell repertoires in COVID-19. Study background: From the United States, Italy and Spain came samples of acute and convalescent COVID-19. PBMCs, B-cell-depleted T cells, or T cells were the source of the cDNA or gDNA that made up the material.

TCRdb's copy holds only in-frame clones and misses some; the assay was immunoSEQ multiplex PCR. The sample includes hundreds of thousands of clones, about 87% seen only once; the top ten take about 2.1%. Germline CDR1 SGHRS, CDR2 YFSETQ. V lost 0 bases and J lost 7; bases outside the gene matches: 1. The CDR3 is made up of 13 amino acids. The chain recombines TRBV5-1 with TRBJ1-2; 9 nucleotides match TRBD1. The receptor's source is an older woman with COVID-19, enrolled during active disease. Sequencing was carried out using peripheral blood. The CDR3 protein is CASSLGTGAGYTF. The CDR3 DNA sequence: TGCGCCAGCAGCTTGGGGACAGGGGCTGGCTACACCTTC.